The 30 T cell receptor beta chains given below trace back to one sample, sequenced in a study of Graves' ophthalmopathy and Graves' hyperthyroidism. Beta-chain TCR CDR3 regions were amplified from RNA transcripts. Second-round multiplex PCR came after a first-round RT-PCR that employed HTBI primers. TCRdb redid the calling of the multiplex PCR reads with MiXCR, one entry per CDR3 protein. The data show roughly 610,000 distinct CDR3 sequences, 22% seen once. Sequenced: peripheral blood. Source of these receptors: a woman younger than 30 with stable Graves' hyperthyroidism. Some clones in this sample may be carry-over from other donors' samples.

This clonotype was counted ten times or more. The rearrangement links TRBV6-1 to TRBJ2-7; D may be TRBD1 (5 bases). Trimming took 5 bases from V and 2 from J, leaving 13 bases between them. The CDR3 is 14 amino acids. The V gene's germline CDR1 is MNHNS and CDR2 SASEGT. In nucleotides, the CDR3 is TGTGCCAGCAGTCCCATGGCAGGGACCTACGAGCAGTACTTC. Its protein product is CASSPMAGTYEQYF.

This clonotype was recorded a few times. The V gene is TRBV3-1, the J gene TRBJ1-6; D is unresolved. Germline lookup yields CDR1 LGHDT and CDR2 YNNKEL (reference sequence). The CDR3 covers 16 residues. Deletions cut 1 base from V and 0 bases from J, with 7 bases between. The CDR3 spells CASSQVLTSYNSPLHF. The CDR3 DNA is TGTGCCAGCAGCCAAGTTTTGACCTCCTATAATTCACCCCTCCACTTT.

This clonotype was seen ten or more times. This CDR3 reads CSTLRGDYGYTF. Written as DNA, the CDR3 is TGCAGTACCCTTCGGGGGGACTATGGCTACACCTTC. V and J are TRBV20-1 and TRBJ1-2, with D perhaps matching TRBD1 (5 bases). Germline values: CDR1 DFQATT, CDR2 SNEGSKA (reference sequence). The V gene lost 8 bases and the J gene lost 3 bases, with 13 bases spanning the gap. CDR3 length equals 12 residues.

This clonotype was counted at least ten times. The chain joins TRBV19 to TRBJ1-2; 7 positions match TRBD1. From germline, CDR1 is LNHDA and CDR2 SQIVND (reference sequence). The CDR3 contains 15 residues. With V trimmed by 8 bases and J by 5 bases, 14 bases remained unmatched. CDR3 in amino acids: CASSISGGGGYGYTF. The CDR3 DNA sequence: TGTGCCAGTTCAATCTCAGGGGGAGGTGGTTATGGCTACACCTTC. Filled out from reference TRBV19 and TRBJ1-2, the complete variable domain reads DGGITQSPKYLFRKEGQNVTLSCEQNLNHDAMYWYRQDPGQGLRLIYYSQIVNDFQKGDIAEGYSVSREKKESFPLTVTSAQKNPTAFYLCASSISGGGGYGYTFGSGTRLTVV.

V and J are TRBV6-1 and TRBJ2-2; D gene ambiguous. There are 12 residues in the CDR3. Germline CDR1 and CDR2: MNHNS and SASEGT. The V and J ends lost 8 bases and 1 base respectively, with 5 bases between them. The CDR3 DNA reads as TGTGCCAGCGCCTTGAACACCGGGGAGCTGTTTTTT. It is translated as CASALNTGELFF.

This clonotype was seen at least ten times. The chain combines TRBV9 with TRBJ2-5; D not certain. CDR1 is SGDLS and CDR2 is YYNGEE in the germline V gene. With 0 bases removed from V and 0 bases from J, the gap between germline ends came to 6 bases. The CDR3 runs to 14 residues. The CDR3 sequence: CASSVEGNQETQYF. The DNA for the CDR3 is TGTGCCAGCAGCGTAGAAGGAAACCAAGAGACCCAGTACTTC.

The genes are TRBV11-1 and TRBJ2-2; D is unclear. This CDR3 spans 18 amino acids. CDR1 and CDR2 (germline): SGHAT, FQDESV (reference sequence). V was pared by 4 bases and J by 6 bases, with 24 bases between. This CDR3 reads CASSSDFGPRPWAGELFF. The CDR3 coding sequence is TGTGCCAGCAGCTCCGACTTTGGGCCCCGCCCCTGGGCCGGGGAGCTGTTTTTT.

In this sample, this clonotype turned up a few times. The V gene is TRBV5-1, the J gene TRBJ1-5; no reliable D call. V was shortened by 4 bases and J by 2 bases, with 13 bases between the two germline ends. The V gene's germline CDR1 is SGHRS and CDR2 YFSETQ. The CDR3 is 15 amino acids. The CDR3 DNA sequence: TGCGCCAGCAGCCCGATTGGGGTTGGCAATCAGCCCCAGCATTTT. It is translated as CASSPIGVGNQPQHF.

This clonotype came up many times. The rearrangement joins TRBV18 to TRBJ1-5; D unresolved. The CDR3 spans 14 residues. V lost 3 bases to trimming and J lost 7 bases, with 13 bases between them. Germline lookup yields CDR1 KGHSH and CDR2 LQKENI. CDR3 amino acids: CASSPNELRQPQHF. The DNA for the CDR3 is TGTGCCAGCTCACCGAACGAATTAAGGCAGCCCCAGCATTTT.

With respect to this clonotype: This sequence may be a read error, since a much larger clone differs from it by one base. The genes are TRBV6-1 and TRBJ2-5; D unclear. The ends were cut back, 3 bases at V and 5 bases at J, with 13 bases in the middle. The germline V gene encodes CDR1 MNHNS and CDR2 SASEGT. The CDR3 extends over 14 amino acids. The CDR3 sequence is CASSDGLRRETQYF. Here the CDR3 DNA reads TGTGCCAGCAGTGACGGGCTCCGACGGGAGACCCAGTACTTC.

This clonotype was seen at least ten times. J is TRBJ1-5 and V is TRBV9; the D gene is possibly TRBD1 (5 bases). The germline V gene encodes CDR1 SGDLS and CDR2 YYNGEE. Trimming removed 1 base at V and 4 bases at J, with 6 bases between. CDR3 length equals 13 residues. Here the CDR3 DNA reads TGTGCCAGCAGCGTAAAGGGGAATCAGCCCCAGCATTTT. Protein: CASSVKGNQPQHF.

In this sample, this clonotype turned up many times. V usage is TRBV10-3 and J usage is TRBJ2-7, with D tentatively TRBD1 (7 bases). Trimming stripped 10 bases from V and 5 bases from J, with 15 bases between. Looked up from germline, CDR1 is ENHRY and CDR2 is SYGVKD. This CDR3 region has 12 residues. The CDR3 nucleotides are TGTGCCACCAGGGGGGCAAGCGACGAGCAGTACTTC. Encoded protein: CATRGASDEQYF.

This clonotype was detected a few times. This chain joins TRBV6-1 and TRBJ1-5, with a tentative D call TRBD1 (6 bases). The CDR3 length is 15 residues. V was cut by 5 bases and J by 3 bases, with 14 bases left in between. CDR1 is MNHNS, CDR2 SASEGT, per germline. The CDR3 here is CASSRETGPNQPQHF. CDR3 in DNA: TGTGCCAGCAGTCGGGAAACAGGGCCCAATCAGCCCCAGCATTTT.

The V gene is TRBV28, the J gene TRBJ2-5; the match to TRBD1 covers 9 bases. The germline gives CDR1 MDHEN, CDR2 SYDVKM. The CDR3 is 14 residues long. The V gene end was trimmed by 2 bases and the J gene end by 6 bases; junction bases not matched to a gene: 4. The CDR3 spells CASSLRNRGQTQYF. In nucleotides, the CDR3 is TGTGCCAGCAGTTTACGGAACAGGGGGCAGACCCAGTACTTC.

This clonotype was counted at least ten times. The gene calls are TRBV5-1 and TRBJ2-7; tentative D call: TRBD1 (5 bases). The ends were cut back, 8 bases at V and 6 bases at J, with 24 bases in the middle. The CDR3 length is 15 residues. Germline CDR1 is SGHRS and CDR2 is YFSETQ. CDR3 residues: CASKQFGDRGTEQYF. The CDR3 DNA is TGCGCCAGTAAGCAGTTTGGCGACAGAGGCACCGAGCAGTACTTC.

In this sample, this clonotype turned up many times. Compared with germline, one end of the junction differs, possibly owing to a read error. The chain couples TRBV20-1 to TRBJ2-7; D is possibly TRBD1 (5 bases). This CDR3 spans 12 amino acids. Germline values: CDR1 DFQATT, CDR2 SNEGSKA (reference sequence). The CDR3 region has the DNA TGCAGTGCAGATAGACAGATCTACGAACAGTACTTC. It yields the protein CSADRQIYEQYF.

This clonotype was seen at least ten times. The J gene is TRBJ1-3, the V gene TRBV20-1; no firm D call. The CDR3 runs to 14 residues. CDR1 is DFQATT and CDR2 is SNEGSKA in the germline V gene (reference sequence). Trimming cost V 0 bases and J 8 bases, with 14 bases left between them. The CDR3 bases are TGCAGTGCTAGAGACCGGCTCCTTATGGACACCATATATTTT. This sequence encodes CSARDRLLMDTIYF.

Many counts were recorded for this clonotype. DNA of the CDR3: TGTGCCAGCAGCCCACAGGGTTACGAGCAGTACTTC. Its protein product is CASSPQGYEQYF. The chain joins TRBV6-1 to TRBJ2-7; weak D call: TRBD1 (6 bases). Looked up from germline, CDR1 is MNHNS and CDR2 is SASEGT. Trimming cost V 6 bases and J 4 bases, with 10 bases left between them. The CDR3 runs 12 residues.

This chain links TRBV6-1 with TRBJ1-1, with D perhaps TRBD1 (6 bases). Germline V gives CDR1 MNHNS, CDR2 SASEGT. Trimming took off 4 bases at V and 1 base at J, with 10 bases between the two ends. The CDR3 contains 14 residues. The CDR3 region is CASSAIRGNTEAFF. CDR3 nucleotides: TGTGCCAGCAGTGCAATCAGGGGGAACACTGAAGCTTTCTTT.

This clonotype appeared many times. The chain is built from TRBV7-3 and TRBJ2-7; perhaps TRBD2 as D (5 bases). Germline values: CDR1 SGHTA, CDR2 FQGTGA. Between the trimmed V and J ends, which lost 6 bases and 5 bases, there was a span of 14 bases. The CDR3 is 13 amino acids. DNA of the CDR3: TGTGCCAGCAGATTTCCGGGGATCAACGAGCAGTACTTC. Protein sequence: CASRFPGINEQYF.

This clonotype occurred many times. The V gene is TRBV20-1, the J gene TRBJ1-2; 12 bases are a match to TRBD1. The trim removed 5 bases at V and 4 bases at J, leaving 8 bases unmatched. The CDR3 totals 15 residues. Germline CDR1 and CDR2: DFQATT and SNEGSKA (reference sequence). The CDR3 DNA follows: TGCAGTGCTCCCTCCCAGGGACAGGGGGCCTATGGCTACACCTTC. Translating gives CSAPSQGQGAYGYTF.

At least ten counts were recorded for this clonotype. The V gene is TRBV20-1, the J gene TRBJ2-5, with 7 positions matching TRBD1. Germline CDR1 DFQATT, CDR2 SNEGSKA (reference sequence). CDR3 size: 12 residues. The J segment lost 4 bases and the V segment lost 5 bases, leaving 4 bases of the junction unmatched. CDR3 sequence reads: CSAPQGRETQYF. The CDR3 bases are TGCAGTGCTCCACAGGGGCGAGAGACCCAGTACTTC.

The chain has TRBV12-3 or TRBV12-4 and TRBJ1-2, with TRBD1 as a possible D gene (6 bases). V shed 3 bases and J shed 0 bases, with 20 bases lying between them. This CDR3 is built from 18 residues. The CDR3 sequence is CASSLFRGRGGSNYGYTF. The CDR3 DNA follows: TGTGCCAGCAGTTTGTTCAGGGGAAGAGGGGGGTCTAACTATGGCTACACCTTC.

A word on this clonotype: A read error may explain this, as a much larger clone is one base away. The rearrangement joins TRBV18 to TRBJ2-7; perhaps TRBD1 as D (6 bases). Germline CDR1 KGHSH, CDR2 LQKENI. The CDR3 covers 14 residues. CDR3 loop: CSSSPETGTYEQYF. The CDR3 region has the DNA TGTTCCAGCTCACCCGAGACAGGAACCTACGAGCAGTACTTC.

This clonotype was seen many times. CDR3 in amino acids: CASSYSKDTGETLHF. DNA for the CDR3: TGTGCCAGCAGTTACTCGAAGGACACCGGGGAGACCCTCCACTTT. V is TRBV6-5 and J is TRBJ1-6; possibly TRBD1 for D (5 bases). Germline assignment: CDR1 MNHEY and CDR2 SVGAGI. The V and J ends lost 0 bases and 14 bases respectively, with 17 bases between them. The CDR3 runs 15 residues.

The chain recombines TRBV15 with TRBJ2-6; weak D call: TRBD1 (5 bases). Per germline, CDR1 LNHNV and CDR2 YYDKDF (reference sequence). V was shortened by 6 bases and J by 4 bases, with 16 bases between the two germline ends. The CDR3 has 16 residues. This CDR3 reads CATSPKGPEGANVLTF. The CDR3 region has the DNA TGTGCCACCAGTCCCAAGGGGCCGGAAGGGGCCAACGTCCTGACTTTC. Looking up the rest from reference TRBV15 and TRBJ2-6 gives the full variable domain: DAMVIQNPRYQVTQFGKPVTLSCSQTLNHNVMYWYQQKSSQAPKLLFHYYDKDFNNEADTPDNFQSRRPNTSFCFLDIRSPGLGDTAMYLCATSPKGPEGANVLTFGAGSRLTVL.

There are a few counts of this clonotype. V is TRBV12-3 or TRBV12-4 and J is TRBJ1-2, with D tentatively TRBD1 (5 bases). Trimming stripped 5 bases from V and 4 bases from J, with 14 bases between. The CDR3 contains 14 residues. CDR3 residues: CASSPRGRSYGYTF. The CDR3 DNA is TGTGCCAGCAGTCCCCGGGGCAGATCCTATGGCTACACCTTC.

This clonotype was counted a few times. The chain carries TRBV6-1 and TRBJ2-5; 7 bases line up with TRBD1. After removal of 11 bases from V and 3 bases from J, the junction contained 12 bases not matched to a gene. This CDR3 has 14 amino acids. Germline V gene lookup returns CDR1 MNHNS and CDR2 SASEGT. This CDR3 is CAGRTGDPEETQYF. The CDR3 DNA follows: TGTGCCGGTCGTACAGGGGATCCCGAAGAGACCCAGTACTTC.

This clonotype showed up many times. The V and J genes are TRBV20-1 and TRBJ1-1, with D unresolved. The CDR3 covers 9 residues. Germline V gene sequence: CDR1 DFQATT, CDR2 SNEGSKA (reference sequence). Trimming took off 7 bases at V and 6 bases at J, with 6 bases between the two ends. The CDR3 protein is CSVKAEAFF. Written as DNA, the CDR3 is TGCAGTGTTAAGGCTGAAGCTTTCTTT.

The J gene is TRBJ1-3, the V gene TRBV28; D uncertain. Germline CDR1 is MDHEN and CDR2 is SYDVKM. The CDR3 loop spans 14 amino acids. V lost 2 bases and J 4 bases, leaving 9 bases between the germline ends. This CDR3 reads CASSLGSRGNTIYF. CDR3 sequence (DNA): TGTGCCAGCAGTTTAGGGTCAAGGGGAAACACCATATATTTT.